This T cell receptor (beta chain) is from a study of neurological immune-mediated disorders. This clonotype has a count of ten or more. Time point reported: longitudinal time-point 2. The ends were cut back, 6 bases at V and 0 bases at J, with 12 bases in the middle. Germline lookup yields CDR1 MNHEY and CDR2 SMNVEV (reference sequence). CDR3 length: 16 amino acids. TCRdb passed the 5' RACE reads through MiXCR, listing each CDR3 protein once. The sample yields some 87,000 distinct CDR3 sequences, approximately 5.8% seen once. Sequenced material: PBMCs. This sequence was found in a woman aged 60 to 75 with multiple sclerosis. The chain combines TRBV27 with TRBJ2-6; possible D gene TRBD1, 6 bases. The CDR3 DNA sequence: TGTGCCAGCAGAATCATAGGGGGCTCTGGGGCCAACGTCCTGACTTTC. Translating gives CASRIIGGSGANVLTF.